This T cell receptor (beta chain) appears in the sequencing data of a study of blood T cell repertoires in COVID-19. Study-level background: Specimens from acute and convalescent COVID-19 originated in the United States, Italy and Spain. Sample material is recorded as cDNA or gDNA derived from T cells, B-cell-depleted T cells, or PBMCs.

This CDR3 has 13 residues. Germline CDR1 and CDR2: SNHLY and FYNNEI. The V end lost 8 bases, the J end lost 15 bases, and 23 bases lay between the germline ends. This clone was picked up one time. Recruits, aged roughly 18 to 95 years, lived in 24 US areas. This table comes from immunoSEQ multiplex PCR, and its TCRdb copy is limited to in-frame clones, with some not included. The sample has just under 250,000 clones, about 89% seen once. The clonotype comes from a woman younger than 45 who had recovered from COVID-19. V usage is TRBV2 and J usage is TRBJ2-4; possibly TRBD1 for D (5 bases). Sequencing used PBMCs or T cells enriched from blood (not recorded which). The CDR3 nucleotides are TGTGCCAGCGCCCGAAGTACTACAGGTTCTCCGTACTTC. Translated: CASARSTTGSPYF.